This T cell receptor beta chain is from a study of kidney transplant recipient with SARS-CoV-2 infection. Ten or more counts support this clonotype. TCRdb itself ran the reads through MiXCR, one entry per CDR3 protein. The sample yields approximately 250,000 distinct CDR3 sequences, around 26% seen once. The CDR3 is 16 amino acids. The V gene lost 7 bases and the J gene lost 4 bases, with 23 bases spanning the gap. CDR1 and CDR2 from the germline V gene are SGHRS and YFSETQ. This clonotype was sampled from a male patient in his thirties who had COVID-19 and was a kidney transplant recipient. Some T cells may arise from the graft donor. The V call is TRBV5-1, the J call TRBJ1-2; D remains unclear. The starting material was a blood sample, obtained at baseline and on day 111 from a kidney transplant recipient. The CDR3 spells CASPVVSVRKTYGYTF. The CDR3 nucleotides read TGCGCCAGCCCCGTGGTATCGGTTCGAAAGACCTATGGCTACACCTTC.